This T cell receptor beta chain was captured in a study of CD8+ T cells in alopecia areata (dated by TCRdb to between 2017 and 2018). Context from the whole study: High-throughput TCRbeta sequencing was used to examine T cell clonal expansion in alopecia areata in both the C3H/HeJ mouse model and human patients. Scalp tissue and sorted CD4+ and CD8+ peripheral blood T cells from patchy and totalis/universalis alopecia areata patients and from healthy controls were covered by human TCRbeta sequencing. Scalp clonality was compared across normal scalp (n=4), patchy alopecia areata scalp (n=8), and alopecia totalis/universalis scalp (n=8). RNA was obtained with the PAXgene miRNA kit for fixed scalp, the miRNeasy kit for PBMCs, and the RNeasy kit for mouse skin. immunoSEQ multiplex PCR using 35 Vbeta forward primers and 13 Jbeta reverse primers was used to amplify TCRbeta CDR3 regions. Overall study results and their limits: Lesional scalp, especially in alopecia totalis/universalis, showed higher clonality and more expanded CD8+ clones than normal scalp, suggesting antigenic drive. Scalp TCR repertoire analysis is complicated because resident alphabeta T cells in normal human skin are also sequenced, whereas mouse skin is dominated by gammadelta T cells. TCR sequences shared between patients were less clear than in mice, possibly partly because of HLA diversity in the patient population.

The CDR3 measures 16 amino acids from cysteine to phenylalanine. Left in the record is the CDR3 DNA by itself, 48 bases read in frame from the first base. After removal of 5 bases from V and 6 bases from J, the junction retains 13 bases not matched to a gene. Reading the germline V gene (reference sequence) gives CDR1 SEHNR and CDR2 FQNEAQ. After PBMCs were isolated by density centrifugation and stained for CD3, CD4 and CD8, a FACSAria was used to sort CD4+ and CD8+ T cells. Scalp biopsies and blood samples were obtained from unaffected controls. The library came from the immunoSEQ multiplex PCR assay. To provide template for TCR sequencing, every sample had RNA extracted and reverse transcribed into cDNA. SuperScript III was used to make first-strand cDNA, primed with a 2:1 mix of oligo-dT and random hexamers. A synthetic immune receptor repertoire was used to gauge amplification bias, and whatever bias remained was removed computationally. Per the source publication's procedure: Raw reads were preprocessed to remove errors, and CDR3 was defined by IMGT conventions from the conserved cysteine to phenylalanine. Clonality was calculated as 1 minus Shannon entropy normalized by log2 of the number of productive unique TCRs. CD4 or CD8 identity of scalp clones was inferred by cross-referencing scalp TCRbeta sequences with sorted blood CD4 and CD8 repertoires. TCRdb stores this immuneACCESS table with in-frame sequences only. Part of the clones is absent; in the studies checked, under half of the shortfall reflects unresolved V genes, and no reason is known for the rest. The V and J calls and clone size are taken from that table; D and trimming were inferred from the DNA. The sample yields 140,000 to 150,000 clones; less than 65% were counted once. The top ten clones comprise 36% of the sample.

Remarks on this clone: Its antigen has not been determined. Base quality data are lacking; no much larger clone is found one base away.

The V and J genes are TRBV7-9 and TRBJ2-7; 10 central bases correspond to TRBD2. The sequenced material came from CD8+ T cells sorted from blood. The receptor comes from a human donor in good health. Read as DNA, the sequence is TGTGCCAGCAGCCCCAGTAGCGGGGGGTATGGGGGCGAGCAGTACTTC. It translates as CASSPSSGGYGGEQYF.